The 9 T cell receptor beta chains reported below all come from one sample, sequenced in a study of shared clonotypes between healthy human individuals. Libraries were prepared by immunoSEQ multiplex PCR; TCRdb keeps only in-frame clonotypes and omits some of them. The sample comprises more than 2,000,000 clones, around 90% of which are singletons, and about 0.13% rests with the top ten. What was sequenced was naive CD4+ T cells sorted from blood. Stated subset: CD45RA+ positively selected. These TCRs come from a man aged 18-30 years in good health.

The V call is TRBV10-3, the J call TRBJ2-7; 7 bases map to TRBD1. Trimming at V came to 6 bases and at J to 0 bases, leaving 5 bases not matched to a gene. Germline values: CDR1 ENHRY, CDR2 SYGVKD. CDR3 size: 14 residues. The CDR3 DNA reads as TGTGCCATCAGGAAAGAGGGGGCCTCCTACGAGCAGTACTTC. Translating it yields CAIRKEGASYEQYF.

The V call is TRBV6-5, the J call TRBJ2-1; possible D gene TRBD2, 6 bases. V was shortened by 4 bases and J by 5 bases, with 12 bases between the two germline ends. Germline loops: CDR1 MNHEY, CDR2 SVGAGI. This CDR3 comprises 14 residues. CDR3 sequence (DNA): TGTGCCAGCAGTTTAGGGACTCAGAACAATGAGCAGTTCTTC. This codes for CASSLGTQNNEQFF.

The chain combines TRBV5-1 with TRBJ2-1, with D uncertain. The CDR3 runs to 16 residues. The V gene's germline CDR1 is SGHRS and CDR2 YFSETQ. The ends were cut back, 0 bases at V and 3 bases at J, with 13 bases in the middle. The CDR3 nucleotides read TGCGCCAGCAGCTTGGTAGTAGGTCTGGGCTACAATGAGCAGTTCTTC. Translation gives CASSLVVGLGYNEQFF.

This chain uses TRBV7-9 with TRBJ2-7, with D perhaps matching TRBD1 or TRBD2 (5 bases each). The length of the CDR3 is 15 residues. The germline V and J ends were trimmed by 5 bases and 6 bases, with 20 bases remaining between them. Germline V gives CDR1 SEHNR, CDR2 FQNEAQ (reference sequence). CDR3 residues: CASSLPGTQGGEQYF. CDR3 in DNA: TGTGCCAGCAGCCTCCCCGGGACCCAAGGTGGCGAGCAGTACTTC.

A remark on this clone: A junction boundary mismatches the germline segment, possibly from a read error. The chain carries TRBV28 and TRBJ2-1; D is unclear. Germline V gene sequence: CDR1 MDHEN, CDR2 SYDVKM. The CDR3 is made up of 16 amino acids. As DNA, the CDR3 is TGTGCCAGCAGTCCCACAGTCCTCAATTCCTACAATGGGCAGTTCTTC. Its translation is CASSPTVLNSYNGQFF.

The V and J genes are TRBV5-4 and TRBJ2-7; D may be TRBD1 or TRBD2 (5 bases each). V lost 4 bases, J lost 6 bases, and 20 bases lay in between. The CDR3 length is 15 residues. Germline values: CDR1 SGHNT, CDR2 YYREEE (reference sequence). The CDR3, as DNA: TGTGCCAGCAGCCCCAACCCGGGACCTGGGGGCGAGCAGTACTTC. This sequence encodes CASSPNPGPGGEQYF.

This chain joins TRBV10-3 and TRBJ1-1, with 11 bases matching TRBD1. Germline CDR1 reads ENHRY; CDR2 reads SYGVKD. The V and J ends lost 9 bases and 4 bases, in that order; junction bases with no gene match: 4. CDR3 length equals 13 residues. The CDR3 bases are TGTGCCATAGGACAGGGGGCGAGCACTGAAGCTTTCTTT. It encodes CAIGQGASTEAFF.

Points on this clone: Other nucleotide sequences from this sample produce the same CDR3. The chain links TRBV5-1 to TRBJ2-3, with D tentatively TRBD1 or TRBD2 (5 bases each). The germline V gene encodes CDR1 SGHRS and CDR2 YFSETQ. V was shortened by 0 bases and J by 2 bases, with 7 bases between the two germline ends. The CDR3 sequence is 14 residues long. CDR3 nucleotides: TGCGCCAGCAGCTTGGCGGGGACCACAGATACGCAGTATTTT. This codes for CASSLAGTTDTQYF.

With respect to this clone: Additional DNA sequences in this sample encode the identical CDR3. This chain connects TRBV6-5 to TRBJ1-5; no clear D gene. The CDR3 is 14 residues long. Germline loops: CDR1 MNHEY, CDR2 SVGAGI. Trimming left V 4 bases short and J 1 base short, with 8 bases between. The CDR3 DNA reads as TGTGCCAGCAGTTCCCGGCGCAGCAATCAGCCCCAGCATTTT. It translates to CASSSRRSNQPQHF.